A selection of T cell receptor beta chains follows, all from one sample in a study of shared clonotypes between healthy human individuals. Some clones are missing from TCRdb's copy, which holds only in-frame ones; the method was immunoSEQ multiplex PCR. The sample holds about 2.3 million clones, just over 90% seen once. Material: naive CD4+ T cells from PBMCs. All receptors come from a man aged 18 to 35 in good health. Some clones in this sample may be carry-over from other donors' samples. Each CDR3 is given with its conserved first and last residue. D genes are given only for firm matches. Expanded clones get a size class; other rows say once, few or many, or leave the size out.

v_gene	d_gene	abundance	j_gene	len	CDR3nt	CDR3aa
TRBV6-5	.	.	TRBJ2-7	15	TGTGCCAGCAGTCCACGTTGGGGACCTGAATACGAGCAGTACTTC	CASSPRWGPEYEQYF
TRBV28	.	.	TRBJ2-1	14	TGTGCCAGCAGTTCGAGCGGGCGGGCACATGAGCAGTTCTTC	CASSSSGRAHEQFF
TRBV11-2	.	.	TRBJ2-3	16	TGTGCCAGCAGCTTGCTTCGGCTAGCGCGCACAGATACGCAGTATTTT	CASSLLRLARTDTQYF
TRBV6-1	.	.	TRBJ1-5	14	TGTGCCAGCAGTGAAGCATGGCGAGGTCAGCCCCAGCATTTT	CASSEAWRGQPQHF
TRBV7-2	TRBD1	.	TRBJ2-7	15	TGTGCCAGCAGCTCCCGGCGGACAGGGCAGGACGAGCAGTACTTC	CASSSRRTGQDEQYF
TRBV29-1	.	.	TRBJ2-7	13	TGCAGCGTTGTCGCACCCTCTTTTTCCGAGCAGTACTTC	CSVVAPSFSEQYF
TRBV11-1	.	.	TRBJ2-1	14	TGTGCCAGCAGCTTAGAAGCTTTCTACAATGAGCAGTTCTTC	CASSLEAFYNEQFF
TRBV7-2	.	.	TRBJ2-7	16	TGTGCCAGCAGCTTAGGGCAGGCGGGCTACTACTACGAGCAGTACTTC	CASSLGQAGYYYEQYF
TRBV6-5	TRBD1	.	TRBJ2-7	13	TGTGCCAGCAGGACAGGACAGGGGCACGAGCAGTACTTC	CASRTGQGHEQYF
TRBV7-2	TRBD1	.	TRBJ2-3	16	TGTGCCAGCAGCTCGGAGCAGGGGGCGGGGACAGATACGCAGTATTTT	CASSSEQGAGTDTQYF
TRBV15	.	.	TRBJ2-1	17	TGTGCCACCAGCAGAGATCCGGGAGCGAGCTCCTACAATGAGCAGTTCTTC	CATSRDPGASSYNEQFF
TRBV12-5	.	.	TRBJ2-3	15	TGTGCTAGTGGTCCGTCCGGGGGTAGCACAGATACGCAGTATTTT	CASGPSGGSTDTQYF
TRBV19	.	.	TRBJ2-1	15	TGTGCCAGCGAGCGGAAAGCGAATACCTACAATGAGCAGTTCTTC	CASERKANTYNEQFF
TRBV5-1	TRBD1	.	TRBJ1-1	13	TGCGCCAGCAGCCTAACAGGGGGCACTGAAGCTTTCTTT	CASSLTGGTEAFF
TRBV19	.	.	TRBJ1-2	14	TGTGCCAGTAGTATAACCAGGGATCACTATGGCTACACCTTC	CASSITRDHYGYTF
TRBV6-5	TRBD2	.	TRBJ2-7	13	TGTGCCAGCACGGGGGGGTCTTCCTACGAGCAGTACTTC	CASTGGSSYEQYF
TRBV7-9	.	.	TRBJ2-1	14	TGTGCCAGCAGCTTAGGTCCCAGGTATCCTGAGCAGTTCTTC	CASSLGPRYPEQFF
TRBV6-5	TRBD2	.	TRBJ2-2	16	TGTGCCAGCAGTTCCCGACTAGCGGGAGACACCGGGGAGCTGTTTTTT	CASSSRLAGDTGELFF
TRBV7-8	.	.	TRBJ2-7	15	TGTGCCAGCAGCCCCCGCCGGGAGACCTCCTACGAGCAGTACTTC	CASSPRRETSYEQYF
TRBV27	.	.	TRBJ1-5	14	TGTGCCAGTCGCACGTTACAGCTAAATCAGCCCCAGCATTTT	CASRTLQLNQPQHF
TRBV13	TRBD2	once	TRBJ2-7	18	TGTGCCAGCAGCTTAGACGGCGGGAGAGTGGGAGATATGCACGAGCAGTACTTC	CASSLDGGRVGDMHEQYF
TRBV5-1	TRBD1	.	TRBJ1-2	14	TGCGCCAGCAGCCAGGGGGCCGCGGATTATGGCTACACCTTC	CASSQGAADYGYTF
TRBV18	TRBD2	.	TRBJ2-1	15	TGTGCCAGCTCACCGGTCAGTTTGGGGGAGGGTGAGCAGTTCTTC	CASSPVSLGEGEQFF
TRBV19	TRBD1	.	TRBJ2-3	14	TGTGCCAGTAGCCGGGACAGGGGCACAGATACGCAGTATTTT	CASSRDRGTDTQYF
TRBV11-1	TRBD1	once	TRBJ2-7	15	TGTGCCAGCAGCTTAGGGGACAGGGGGCCCTACGAGCAGTACTTC	CASSLGDRGPYEQYF
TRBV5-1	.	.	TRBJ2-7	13	TGCGCCAGCGGGGACCTTTTATCGGACGAGCAGTACTTC	CASGDLLSDEQYF
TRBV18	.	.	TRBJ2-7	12	TGTGCCAGCTCACCAGACAGCTACGAGCAGTACTTC	CASSPDSYEQYF
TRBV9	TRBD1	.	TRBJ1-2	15	TGTGCCAGCAGCGTAGCCGACAGGGCAAACTATGGCTACACCTTC	CASSVADRANYGYTF
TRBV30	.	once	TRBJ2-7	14	TGTGCCTGGAATAGGGGGGACCCCGGGGGACAGCAGTACTTC	CAWNRGDPGGQQYF
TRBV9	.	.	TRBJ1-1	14	TGTGCCAGCAGCGTAGATGAGGGACGGAGTGAAGCTTTCTTT	CASSVDEGRSEAFF
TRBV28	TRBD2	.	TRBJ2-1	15	TGTGCCAGCAGTTTAGCTAGCGGGAGGAGGAATGAGCAGTTCTTC	CASSLASGRRNEQFF
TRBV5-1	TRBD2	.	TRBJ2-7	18	TGCGCCAGCAGCTGGGGAAACCGACTAGCGGGAGTAAAGGGCGAGCAGTACTTC	CASSWGNRLAGVKGEQYF
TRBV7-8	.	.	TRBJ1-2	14	TGTGCCAGCAGTTCCGGACACCCTAACTATGGCTACACCTTC	CASSSGHPNYGYTF
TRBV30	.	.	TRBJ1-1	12	TGTGCCTGGAAGTTCGGGGGCACTGAAGCTTTCTTT	CAWKFGGTEAFF
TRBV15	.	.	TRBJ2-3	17	TGTGCCACCAACACCGCTTTGGGGCTGGGGGGTAGCGATACGCAGTATTTT	CATNTALGLGGSDTQYF
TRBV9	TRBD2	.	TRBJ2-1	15	TGTGCCAGCAGCGTAGCCTCGCGGGAGGGCCATGAGCAGTTCTTC	CASSVASREGHEQFF
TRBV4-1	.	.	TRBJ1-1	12	TGCGCCAGCAGCCTGCAGGGCACTGAAGCTTTCTTT	CASSLQGTEAFF
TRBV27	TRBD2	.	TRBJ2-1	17	TGTGCCAGCAGACGACTAGCGAGAGAGAGCTCCTACAATGAGCAGTTCTTC	CASRRLARESSYNEQFF
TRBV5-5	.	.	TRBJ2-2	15	TGTGCCAGCAGCCTGTGGGCTGGGTACACCGGGGAGCTGTTTTTT	CASSLWAGYTGELFF
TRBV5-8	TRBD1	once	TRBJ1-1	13	TGTGCCAGCAGCTTGGCCCCTACAGGGGGGGCTTTCTTT	CASSLAPTGGAFF
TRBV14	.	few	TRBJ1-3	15	TGTGCCAGCAGCCAAGCACAGGGTACTGGAAACACCATATATTTT	CASSQAQGTGNTIYF
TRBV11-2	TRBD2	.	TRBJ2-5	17	TGTGCCAGCAGCTTAATTAGGGTGCGAGCGGGAGTAGAGACCCAGTACTTC	CASSLIRVRAGVETQYF
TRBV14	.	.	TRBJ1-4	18	TGTGCCAGCAGCCAAGATCGAGGAACAGGCGTTTGGAGTGAAAAACTGTTTTTT	CASSQDRGTGVWSEKLFF
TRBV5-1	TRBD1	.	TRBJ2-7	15	TGCGCCAGCAGCGCGGACGGACAGGGTTCCTACGAGCAGTACTTC	CASSADGQGSYEQYF
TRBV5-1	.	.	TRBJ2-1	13	TGCGCCAGCAGCCCGGACCCGCACAATGAGCAGTTCTTC	CASSPDPHNEQFF
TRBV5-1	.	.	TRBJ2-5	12	TGCGCCAGCAGTTCACCAGGGGAGACCCAGTACTTC	CASSSPGETQYF
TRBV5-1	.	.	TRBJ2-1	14	TGCGCCAGCAGCTATGGGTTCGGGGACAATGAGCAGTTCTTC	CASSYGFGDNEQFF
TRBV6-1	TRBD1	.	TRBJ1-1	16	TGTGCCAGCAGTGAACGACAGGGGGGGATGAACACTGAAGCTTTCTTT	CASSERQGGMNTEAFF